Below, 30 T cell receptor beta chains from the same sample are listed, as sequenced in a study of blood T cell repertoires in COVID-19. Clones were sequenced by immunoSEQ multiplex PCR, and TCRdb holds only the in-frame ones, with some missing. The data contain 52,000 or so clones, roughly 86% of them singletons. Sequenced sample: peripheral blood. These receptors were taken from a middle-aged man with COVID-19, enrolled during active disease.

This clone came up once. CDR3 in amino acids: CASRPQGAGSPLHF. The CDR3 coding sequence is TGTGCCAGCAGACCTCAGGGGGCGGGTTCACCCCTCCACTTT. The chain couples TRBV28 to TRBJ1-6; 8 nucleotides align to TRBD1. The CDR3 is 14 residues long. Germline CDR1 is MDHEN and CDR2 is SYDVKM. V lost 6 bases, J lost 9 bases, and 7 bases stayed unmatched.

This rearrangement joins TRBV2 to TRBJ2-1; 8 bases line up with TRBD1. The CDR3 covers 13 residues. The junction had 4 bases not matched to a gene; V was cut back by 6 bases and J by 6 bases. CDR1 is SNHLY, CDR2 FYNNEI, per germline. CDR3 sequence (DNA): TGTGCCAGCAGGGCTACAGGGGGCAATGAGCAGTTCTTC. Its protein product is CASRATGGNEQFF.

The chain carries TRBV4-1 and TRBJ2-3; TRBD2 matches at 7 bases. V lost 1 base and J lost 0; bases outside the gene matches: 13. The CDR3 length is 19 residues. CDR1 and CDR2 from the germline V gene are MGHRA and YSYEKL. CDR3 DNA: TGCGCCAGCAGCCAAGCTGGGCTAGCGGAGACAACTAGCACAGATACGCAGTATTTT. Encoded protein: CASSQAGLAETTSTDTQYF.

The chain joins TRBV29-1 to TRBJ2-3, with 10 bases identical to TRBD2. The V gene end was trimmed by 0 bases and the J gene end by 6 bases; junction bases not matched to a gene: 12. This CDR3 spans 17 amino acids. Per germline, CDR1 SQVTM and CDR2 ANQGSEA. In DNA form, the CDR3 reads TGCAGCGTTGAAGAGTATGGGCTAGCGGGAGAGACGGATACGCAGTATTTT. Translation gives CSVEEYGLAGETDTQYF.

V usage is TRBV18 and J usage is TRBJ2-2; 10 bases line up with TRBD1. The V and J ends lost 6 bases and 3 bases, in that order; junction bases with no gene match: 7. The CDR3 loop spans 16 amino acids. Germline values: CDR1 KGHSH, CDR2 LQKENI. The CDR3 DNA reads as TGTGCCAGCTCTCTCCGGGACAGGGGCCACACCGGGGAGCTGTTTTTT. Translated: CASSLRDRGHTGELFF. The complete variable domain, with remaining parts taken from reference TRBV18 and TRBJ2-2, reads NAGVMQNPRHLVRRRGQEARLRCSPMKGHSHVYWYRQLPEEGLKFMVYLQKENIIDESGMPKERFSAEFPKEGPSILRIQQVVRGDSAAYFCASSLRDRGHTGELFFGEGSRLTVL.

The chain has TRBV11-2 and TRBJ2-1; D might be TRBD1 (6 bases). The CDR3 totals 16 residues. CDR1 is SGHAT, CDR2 FQNNGV, per germline. V was pared by 1 base and J by 4 bases, with 14 bases between. The CDR3 region is CASSLGAGVIYNEQFF. The CDR3 region has the DNA TGTGCCAGCAGCTTAGGAGCAGGGGTGATTTACAATGAGCAGTTCTTC.

In its sample, this clone was seen once. CDR3 nucleotide sequence: TGCAGCGCTGACAGGGCCTTAGAGTATGGCTACACCTTC. Translation: CSADRALEYGYTF. This chain joins TRBV29-1 and TRBJ1-2; 7 bases are shared with TRBD1. Germline V gene sequence: CDR1 SQVTM, CDR2 ANQGSEA. The CDR3 covers 13 residues. The trim removed 7 bases at V and 5 bases at J, leaving 10 bases unmatched.

The genes are TRBV20-1 and TRBJ1-6, with D possibly TRBD1 on 6 matching bases. The CDR3 is 11 amino acids. The V gene's germline CDR1 is DFQATT and CDR2 SNEGSKA (reference sequence). CDR3 residues: CSRQDNSPLHF. CDR3 coding DNA: TGCAGCCGACAGGATAATTCACCCCTCCACTTT.

This rearrangement joins TRBV3-1 (or the pseudogene TRBV3-2) to TRBJ1-1, with D perhaps matching TRBD1 (6 bases). Germline V CDR1 and CDR2: LGHDT, YNNKEL (reference sequence). This CDR3 is built from 14 residues. Deletions cut 3 bases from V and 1 base from J, with 9 bases between. The chain's CDR3 is CASSQPTGNTEAFF. CDR3 DNA: TGTGCCAGCAGCCAGCCGACAGGGAACACTGAAGCTTTCTTT.

The chain is built from TRBV2 and TRBJ1-1, with no clear D. V lost 4 bases and J 6 bases, leaving 30 bases between the germline ends. The germline gives CDR1 SNHLY, CDR2 FYNNEI. CDR3 size: 19 residues. The CDR3 coding sequence is TGTGCCAGCAGTGCGGGAATATGGCAGGTGGGGAATGAGATCGCTGAAGCTTTCTTT. Translated, it gives CASSAGIWQVGNEIAEAFF.

The chain carries TRBV20-1 and TRBJ2-2; D perhaps matches TRBD2 (7 bases). This CDR3 spans 14 amino acids. CDR1 is DFQATT, CDR2 SNEGSKA, per germline (reference sequence). Deletions cut 3 bases from V and 5 bases from J, with 13 bases between. In DNA form, the CDR3 reads TGCAGTGCTAGTTTTAGGGGGGGAACCGGGGAGCTGTTTTTT. It codes for CSASFRGGTGELFF.

The chain links TRBV25-1 to TRBJ2-3; TRBD1 matches at 8 bases. Germline V CDR1 and CDR2: MGHDK, SYGVNS. The V gene end was trimmed by 2 bases and the J gene end by 4 bases; junction bases not matched to a gene: 8. The CDR3 is 16 amino acids. The CDR3 bases are TGTGCCAGCAGTGAAGGCCGGACAGGGCGGGCAGATACGCAGTATTTT. This sequence encodes CASSEGRTGRADTQYF.

CDR3 loop: CASRITSGRRDTQYF. The DNA of the CDR3 is TGCGCCAGCCGCATCACTAGCGGGAGGCGAGATACGCAGTATTTT. J is TRBJ2-3 and V is TRBV5-1; TRBD2 aligns across 12 bases. From germline, CDR1 is SGHRS and CDR2 YFSETQ. CDR3 size: 15 residues. V lost 7 bases, J lost 5 bases, and 8 bases stayed unmatched.

This clone was found once. V is TRBV2 and J is TRBJ1-2; 9 nucleotides match TRBD1. V gave up 6 bases and J gave up 7 bases; unmatched junction bases: 6. Germline CDR1 reads SNHLY; CDR2 reads FYNNEI. This CDR3 comprises 13 residues. In DNA form, the CDR3 reads TGTGCCAGCAGCGGGACAGGGCAAAGTGGCTACACCTTC. The encoded protein is CASSGTGQSGYTF.

The sample holds one count of this clone. The rearrangement uses TRBV9 and TRBJ2-3; 14 bases are shared with TRBD2. The germline V gene has CDR1 SGDLS and CDR2 YYNGEE. The length of the CDR3 is 16 residues. V lost 3 bases and J lost 9; bases outside the gene matches: 9. CDR3 bases: TGTGCCAGCAGCGGAAGACTAGCGGGAGGGCGAGAAACGCAGTATTTT. It encodes CASSGRLAGGRETQYF. The whole variable domain, remainder taken from reference TRBV9 and TRBJ2-3, is DSGVTQTPKHLITATGQRVTLRCSPRSGDLSVYWYQQSLDQGLQFLIQYYNGEERAKGNILERFSAQQFPDLHSELNLSSLELGDSALYFCASSGRLAGGRETQYFGPGTRLTVL.

The rearrangement joins TRBV18 to TRBJ2-2; D unclear. Trimming pared 0 bases from V and 4 bases from J, leaving 9 bases between. Germline V gives CDR1 KGHSH, CDR2 LQKENI. This CDR3 region has 15 residues. The CDR3 region has the DNA TGTGCCAGCTCACCACCCACAGTACCCACCGGGGAGCTGTTTTTT. The encoded protein is CASSPPTVPTGELFF.

V gene TRBV10-3 combines with J gene TRBJ2-2; D ambiguous. This CDR3 is built from 16 residues. Trimming left V 0 bases short and J 3 bases short, with 11 bases between. Looked up from germline, CDR1 is ENHRY and CDR2 is SYGVKD. CDR3 loop: CAISESATQDTGELFF. The CDR3 DNA follows: TGTGCCATCAGTGAGTCGGCCACCCAGGACACCGGGGAGCTGTTTTTT.

This clone has just one count. This chain uses TRBV19 with TRBJ2-1; 9 positions agree with TRBD1. The CDR3 runs 15 residues. The V segment lost 3 bases and the J segment 6 bases; nucleotides outside the gene matches: 6. The germline gives CDR1 LNHDA, CDR2 SQIVND (reference sequence). In nucleotides, the CDR3 is TGTGCCAGTAGTATGGGGGACAGGGAGTTCAATGAGCAGTTCTTC. This translates into CASSMGDREFNEQFF.

The V and J genes are TRBV29-1 and TRBJ2-2; 8 nucleotides match TRBD1. Germline CDR1 is SQVTM and CDR2 is ANQGSEA. The trim removed 8 bases at V and 2 bases at J, leaving 13 bases unmatched. The CDR3 runs to 16 residues. CDR3 coding DNA: TGCAGCACTACGCAGGGACAGGCGTCCAACACCGGGGAGCTGTTTTTT. Amino acid sequence: CSTTQGQASNTGELFF.

The chain recombines TRBV5-6 with TRBJ1-1, with D possibly TRBD1 on 6 matching bases. This CDR3 spans 13 amino acids. Germline CDR1 and CDR2: SGHDT and YYEEEE. V lost 0 bases and J 10 bases, leaving 13 bases between the germline ends. CDR3: CASSLATGLIAFF. The DNA of the CDR3 is TGTGCCAGCAGCTTGGCCACAGGGTTGATAGCTTTCTTT.

The chain combines TRBV6-1 with TRBJ1-2; D may be TRBD1 (5 bases). The CDR3 length is 16 residues. Trimming removed 4 bases from V and 4 bases from J, with 19 bases in between. The germline V gene encodes CDR1 MNHNS and CDR2 SASEGT. DNA of the CDR3: TGTGCCAGCAGTGCCAGCCCCCTGTCGGGGGTCTATGGCTACACCTTC. As protein: CASSASPLSGVYGYTF.

CDR3 region: CASNFLGSSYEQYF. The CDR3 nucleotides read TGTGCCAGCAACTTCTTGGGGAGCTCCTACGAGCAGTACTTC. The chain employs TRBV7-9 and TRBJ2-7; D may be TRBD2 (5 bases). V was clipped by 7 bases and J by 0 bases, with 13 bases between them. CDR3 size: 14 residues. Germline values: CDR1 SEHNR, CDR2 FQNEAQ (reference sequence).

Worth noting for this clone: Other DNA sequences in this specimen translate into the identical CDR3. The chain has TRBV5-1 and TRBJ1-1, with a weak D call TRBD1 (5 bases). V was clipped by 0 bases and J by 2 bases, with 8 bases between them. CDR1 is SGHRS and CDR2 is YFSETQ in the germline V gene. CDR3 size: 14 residues. This CDR3 is CASSLAGGNTEAFF. For the CDR3, the DNA is TGCGCCAGCAGCTTGGCCGGGGGAAACACTGAAGCTTTCTTT.

The chain has TRBV19 and TRBJ1-6; 7 nucleotides agree with TRBD1. Germline-derived CDR1 and CDR2 are LNHDA and SQIVND (reference sequence). The CDR3 is made up of 13 amino acids. Trimming cost V 5 bases and J 9 bases; bases outside gene matches: 4. CDR3 coding DNA: TGTGCCAGTAGTTCCCAGGGGGGTTCACCCCTCCACTTT. Protein product: CASSSQGGSPLHF.

This chain links TRBV3-1 (or the pseudogene TRBV3-2) with TRBJ2-5; 7 bases map to TRBD2. Trimming at V came to 5 bases and at J to 5 bases, leaving 11 bases not matched to a gene. The length of the CDR3 is 15 residues. CDR1 is LGHDT, CDR2 YNNKEL, per germline (reference sequence). CDR3 coding DNA: TGTGCCAGCAGCGCTACCAGCGGGGTACGGGAGACCCAGTACTTC. It encodes CASSATSGVRETQYF.

In nucleotides, the CDR3 is TGTGCCAGCAGTTACTCGACGTTGAGCGGGGTCAATCAGCCCCAGCATTTT. Protein sequence: CASSYSTLSGVNQPQHF. V and J are TRBV6-2 or TRBV6-3 and TRBJ1-5; D unclear. The V gene lost 0 bases and the J gene lost 3 bases, with 15 bases spanning the gap. CDR3 length: 17 amino acids. Germline V lookup: CDR1 MNHEY, CDR2 SVGEGT.

The chain links TRBV7-3 to TRBJ2-7, with a possible D match to TRBD1 (5 bases). Germline V gene sequence: CDR1 SGHTA, CDR2 FQGTGA. The V end was cut by 5 bases, the J end by 2 bases, with 13 bases between. The CDR3 runs to 14 residues. CDR3 nucleotide sequence: TGTGCCAGCAGCCCGACAGCCAGCGCCTACGAGCAGTACTTC. Protein product: CASSPTASAYEQYF.

V usage is TRBV4-1 and J usage is TRBJ2-3; D perhaps matches TRBD1 (5 bases). CDR3 length: 16 amino acids. V lost 0 bases, J lost 4 bases, and 14 bases lay in between. Per the germline V gene, CDR1 is MGHRA and CDR2 is YSYEKL. Written as DNA, the CDR3 is TGCGCCAGCAGCCAAGATGGGCAGGGCCTACCAGATACGCAGTATTTT. It translates to CASSQDGQGLPDTQYF.

The chain joins TRBV2 to TRBJ1-5; 10 positions agree with TRBD1. Per the germline V gene, CDR1 is SNHLY and CDR2 is FYNNEI. V dropped 6 bases and J dropped 6; count of bases not matched to a gene: 5. This CDR3 region has 14 residues. CDR3 loop: CASSIGTGVQPQHF. The CDR3 bases are TGTGCCAGCAGCATAGGGACAGGGGTTCAGCCCCAGCATTTT.

J is TRBJ2-3 and V is TRBV10-3; 8 positions agree with TRBD2. CDR3 length: 17 amino acids. V dropped 2 bases and J dropped 4; count of bases not matched to a gene: 11. The germline V gene has CDR1 ENHRY and CDR2 SYGVKD. CDR3 region: CAISEQLAGIGPDTQYF. The CDR3 region has the DNA TGTGCCATCAGTGAGCAGTTAGCGGGAATCGGACCAGATACGCAGTATTTT.